The 14 T cell receptor beta chains in this list originate from one sample, sequenced in a study of PD-1 blockade in classical Hodgkin lymphoma. Autologous stem cell transplantation was followed by relapse in every patient, and brentuximab vedotin exposure varied. This table comes from immunoSEQ multiplex PCR, and its TCRdb copy is limited to in-frame clones, with some not included. The table has some 15,000 clones, roughly 83% seen once. The specimen was peripheral blood mononuclear cells (PBMCs), collected before the second cycle of nivolumab. Receptor source: a human donor with classical Hodgkin lymphoma.

The V and J genes are TRBV5-1 and TRBJ2-1; D might be TRBD1 or TRBD2, each matching 5 bases. The CDR3 sequence is 15 residues long. V was clipped by 0 bases and J by 8 bases, with 15 bases between them. CDR1 SGHRS and CDR2 YFSETQ come from the germline V gene. The CDR3 here is CASSLAGTGAHEQFF. The CDR3 bases are TGCGCCAGCAGCTTGGCCGGAACCGGGGCACATGAGCAGTTCTTC.

The V gene is TRBV7-8, the J gene TRBJ2-6, with 7 bases fitting TRBD1. Losses at the gene ends were 6 bases for V and 0 bases for J; bases not matched to a gene: 2. This CDR3 spans 15 amino acids. The germline V gene encodes CDR1 SGHVS and CDR2 FQNEAQ. The CDR3 DNA reads as TGTGCCAGCAGGTGGGACAGCTCTGGGGCCAACGTCCTGACTTTC. This translates into CASRWDSSGANVLTF.

The chain is built from TRBV29-1 and TRBJ2-7, with 7 bases identical to TRBD2. This CDR3 is built from 16 residues. J gave up 2 bases and V 7 bases, and 17 bases lay outside the gene matches. Germline-derived CDR1 and CDR2 are SQVTM and ANQGSEA. The chain's CDR3 is CSAAAGLKTGTYEQYF. CDR3 sequence (DNA): TGCAGCGCGGCAGCGGGGCTTAAGACGGGAACCTACGAGCAGTACTTC.

This rearrangement joins TRBV28 to TRBJ1-6, with 7 positions matching TRBD1. The V segment lost 7 bases and the J segment 16 bases; nucleotides outside the gene matches: 16. The CDR3 is made up of 14 amino acids. CDR1 and CDR2 (germline): MDHEN, SYDVKM. Here the CDR3 reads CASNPYQGTVSLHF. For the CDR3, the DNA is TGTGCCAGCAACCCCTACCAAGGGACAGTTTCACTCCACTTT.

This chain connects TRBV19 to TRBJ2-1; 7 nucleotides align to TRBD2. Germline V CDR1 and CDR2: LNHDA, SQIVND (reference sequence). The CDR3 spans 17 residues. J gave up 0 bases and V 5 bases, and 10 bases lay outside the gene matches. The CDR3 region has the DNA TGTGCCAGTAGTCCCCAGGCACGCGGGAGCTCCTACAATGAGCAGTTCTTC. This encodes CASSPQARGSSYNEQFF. The entire variable domain, with the rest obtained from reference TRBV19 and TRBJ2-1, is as follows: DGGITQSPKYLFRKEGQNVTLSCEQNLNHDAMYWYRQDPGQGLRLIYYSQIVNDFQKGDIAEGYSVSREKKESFPLTVTSAQKNPTAFYLCASSPQARGSSYNEQFFGPGTRLTVL.

The J gene is TRBJ1-2, the V gene TRBV18; maybe TRBD1 (5 bases). Trimming pared 5 bases from V and 4 bases from J, leaving 8 bases between. CDR1 and CDR2 (germline): KGHSH, LQKENI. This CDR3 contains 12 residues. CDR3 DNA sequence: TGTGCCAGCTCAGAGGGGCCCTATGGCTACACCTTC. The encoded protein is CASSEGPYGYTF. Full variable domain (outside the CDR3, taken from reference TRBV18 and TRBJ1-2): NAGVMQNPRHLVRRRGQEARLRCSPMKGHSHVYWYRQLPEEGLKFMVYLQKENIIDESGMPKERFSAEFPKEGPSILRIQQVVRGDSAAYFCASSEGPYGYTFGSGTRLTVV.

V usage is TRBV18 and J usage is TRBJ2-1, with TRBD2 identical over 10 bases. This CDR3 comprises 14 residues. Germline V gives CDR1 KGHSH, CDR2 LQKENI. V shed 8 bases, J shed 5 bases, and the junction held 6 bases outside the gene matches. The CDR3: CASHSGGSHNEQFF. The DNA of the CDR3 is TGTGCCAGCCATAGCGGGGGGTCCCACAATGAGCAGTTCTTC.

The J gene is TRBJ2-1, the V gene TRBV6-5, with 10 bases aligning to TRBD2. CDR3 size: 16 residues. Per the germline V gene, CDR1 is MNHEY and CDR2 is SVGAGI. Trimming took 0 bases from V and 6 from J; bases not matched to a gene: 5. CDR3 DNA: TGTGCCAGCAGTTACTCGGCGCTAGCGGGAGCCAATGAGCAGTTCTTC. Its translation is CASSYSALAGANEQFF.

CDR3 sequence (DNA): TGTGCCAGCAGTGATCGCCGGGGGGGTAATCAGCCCCAGCATTTT. Translation gives CASSDRRGGNQPQHF. The chain is built from TRBV2 and TRBJ1-5; a possible D gene is TRBD1 (5 bases). The CDR3 extends over 15 amino acids. CDR1 is SNHLY, CDR2 FYNNEI, per germline. V was trimmed by 3 bases and J by 4 bases, leaving 13 bases between them.

CDR3 nucleotide sequence: TGTGCCAGTAGTGCCATGGGGACAGGGTCGGAGACCCAGTACTTC. Protein sequence: CASSAMGTGSETQYF. J is TRBJ2-5 and V is TRBV19; TRBD1 matches 9 bases. Trimming took 5 bases from V and 5 from J; bases not matched to a gene: 9. Germline V gives CDR1 LNHDA, CDR2 SQIVND (reference sequence). This CDR3 contains 15 residues.

A single count supports this clone. V gene TRBV5-1 combines with J gene TRBJ1-2; TRBD1 matches at 7 bases. The CDR3 is made up of 14 amino acids. J lost 5 bases, V lost 4 bases, and 8 bases had no gene match. Per germline, CDR1 SGHRS and CDR2 YFSETQ. The CDR3 is CASSPLRGLYGYTF. In DNA form, the CDR3 reads TGCGCCAGCAGCCCCCTTAGGGGGCTGTATGGCTACACCTTC.

The CDR3 DNA sequence: TGCACCAGCAGCCAAGATAAGGGACTAGGCAAAGAGACCCAGTACTTC. Translation: CTSSQDKGLGKETQYF. The chain joins TRBV1 to TRBJ2-5; the table calls TRBD2, which could not be checked here. TRBV1 is classified as a pseudogene. CDR3 length equals 16 residues.

This clone showed up just a few times. The chain carries TRBV27 and TRBJ2-3; no reliable D call. The V end lost 5 bases, the J end lost 2 bases, and 8 bases lay between the germline ends. The germline V gene encodes CDR1 MNHEY and CDR2 SMNVEV (reference sequence). CDR3 length: 13 amino acids. Here the CDR3 reads CASSLQSTDTQYF. CDR3 in DNA: TGTGCCAGCAGTCTACAATCCACAGATACGCAGTATTTT.

This clone was observed once. The CDR3 DNA reads as TGTGCCAGCGGTGGACAGGGGAACCTCCTAGGGAACGAGCAGTACTTC. The encoded protein is CASGGQGNLLGNEQYF. The chain recombines TRBV18 with TRBJ2-7; TRBD1 agrees at 9 bases. The J segment lost 5 bases and the V segment lost 8 bases, leaving 16 bases of the junction unmatched. Germline V lookup: CDR1 KGHSH, CDR2 LQKENI. This CDR3 has 16 residues.